This T cell receptor beta chain was identified in a study of blood T cell repertoires in COVID-19. Looking at the study overall: COVID-19 samples, acute and convalescent, were from the United States, Italy and Spain. PBMCs, B-cell-depleted T cells, or T cells provided the cDNA or gDNA that made up the material.

Germline assignment: CDR1 MNHEY and CDR2 SMNVEV (reference sequence). Trimming stripped 2 bases from V and 4 bases from J, with 14 bases between. There are 15 residues in the CDR3. Repertoires were generated with immunoSEQ multiplex PCR, while TCRdb's copy carries only in-frame clones and drops some. The sample contains about 130,000 clones, approximately 89% of which appear only once. Patients from Seattle were sampled longitudinally, starting during active infection. The clonotype was recovered from a woman at least 80 years old with COVID-19, enrolled during active disease. The rearrangement joins TRBV27 to TRBJ2-5; maybe TRBD2 (6 bases). The sequencing input was peripheral blood. As DNA, the CDR3 is TGTGCCAGCAGTTTACGGCAGGGTAGCGGAGAGACCCAGTACTTC. Translation gives CASSLRQGSGETQYF.